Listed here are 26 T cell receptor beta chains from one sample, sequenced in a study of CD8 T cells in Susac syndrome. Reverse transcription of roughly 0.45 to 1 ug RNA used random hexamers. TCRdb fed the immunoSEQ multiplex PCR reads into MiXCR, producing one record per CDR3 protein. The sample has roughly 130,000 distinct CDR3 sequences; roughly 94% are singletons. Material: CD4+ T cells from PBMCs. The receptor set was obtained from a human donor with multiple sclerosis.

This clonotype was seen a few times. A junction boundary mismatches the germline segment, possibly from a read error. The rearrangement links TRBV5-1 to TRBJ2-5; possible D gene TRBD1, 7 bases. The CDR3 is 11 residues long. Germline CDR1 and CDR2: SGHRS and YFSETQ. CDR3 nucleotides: TGTGCCAGCAGGGGGGAAGAGACCCAGTACTTC. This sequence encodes CASRGEETQYF.

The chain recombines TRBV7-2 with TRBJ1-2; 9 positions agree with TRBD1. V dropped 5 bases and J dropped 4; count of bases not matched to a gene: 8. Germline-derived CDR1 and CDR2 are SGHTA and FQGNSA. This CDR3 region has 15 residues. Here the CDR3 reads CASSPGGTGLYGYTF. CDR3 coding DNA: TGTGCCAGCAGCCCAGGAGGGACAGGGCTCTATGGCTACACCTTC.

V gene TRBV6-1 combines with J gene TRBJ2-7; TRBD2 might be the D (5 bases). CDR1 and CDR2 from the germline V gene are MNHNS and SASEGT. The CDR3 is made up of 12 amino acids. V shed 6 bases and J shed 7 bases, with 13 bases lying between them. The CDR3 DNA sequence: TGTGCCAGCAGCCCGTCTACGGGGGAGCAGTACTTC. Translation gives CASSPSTGEQYF.

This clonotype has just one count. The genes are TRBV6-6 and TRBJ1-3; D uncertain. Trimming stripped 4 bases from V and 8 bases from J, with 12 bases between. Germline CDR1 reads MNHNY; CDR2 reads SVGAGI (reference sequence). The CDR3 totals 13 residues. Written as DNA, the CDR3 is TGTGCCAGCAGTTCCCGTCTAAGGGACACCATATATTTT. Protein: CASSSRLRDTIYF.

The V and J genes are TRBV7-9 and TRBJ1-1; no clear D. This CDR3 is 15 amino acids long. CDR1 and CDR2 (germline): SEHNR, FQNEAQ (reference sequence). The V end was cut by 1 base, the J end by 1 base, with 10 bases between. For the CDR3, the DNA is TGTGCCAGCAGCTTAGGTCTCCCAGGGAACACTGAAGCTTTCTTT. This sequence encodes CASSLGLPGNTEAFF.

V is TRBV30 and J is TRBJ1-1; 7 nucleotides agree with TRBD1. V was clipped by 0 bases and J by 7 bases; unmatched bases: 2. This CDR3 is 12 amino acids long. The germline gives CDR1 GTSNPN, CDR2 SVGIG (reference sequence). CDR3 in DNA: TGTGCCTGGAGTGTACAGGGGTTTGAAGCTTTCTTT. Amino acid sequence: CAWSVQGFEAFF.

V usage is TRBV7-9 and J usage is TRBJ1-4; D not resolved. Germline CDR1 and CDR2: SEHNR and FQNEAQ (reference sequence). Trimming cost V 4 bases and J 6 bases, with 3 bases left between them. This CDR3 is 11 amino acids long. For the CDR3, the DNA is TGTGCCAGCAGCTCCCATGAAAAACTGTTTTTT. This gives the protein CASSSHEKLFF.

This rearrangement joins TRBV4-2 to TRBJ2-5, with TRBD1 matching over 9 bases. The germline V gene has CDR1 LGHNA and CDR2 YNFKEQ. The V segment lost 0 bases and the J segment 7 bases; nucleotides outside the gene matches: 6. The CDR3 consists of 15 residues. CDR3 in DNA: TGTGCCAGCAGCCAAGATGGGGACAGGGAAAGGACCCAGTACTTC. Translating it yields CASSQDGDRERTQYF.

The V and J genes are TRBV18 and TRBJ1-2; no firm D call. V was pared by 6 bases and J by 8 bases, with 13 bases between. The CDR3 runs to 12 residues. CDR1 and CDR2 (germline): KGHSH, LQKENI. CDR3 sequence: CASSLAGAGYTF. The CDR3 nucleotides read TGTGCCAGCTCCCTGGCGGGTGCGGGCTACACCTTC.

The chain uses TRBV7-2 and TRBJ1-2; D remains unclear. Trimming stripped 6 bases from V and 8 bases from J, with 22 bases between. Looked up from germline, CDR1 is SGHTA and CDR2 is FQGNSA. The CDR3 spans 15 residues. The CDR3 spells CASSPPGLPYGGYTF. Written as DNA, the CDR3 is TGTGCCAGCAGTCCCCCGGGCCTGCCCTATGGGGGCTACACCTTC.

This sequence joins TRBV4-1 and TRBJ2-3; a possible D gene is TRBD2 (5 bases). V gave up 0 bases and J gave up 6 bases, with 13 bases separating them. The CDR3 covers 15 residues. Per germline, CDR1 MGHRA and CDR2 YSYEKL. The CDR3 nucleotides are TGCGCCAGCAGCCAAGATCTGACTACTCTGGATACGCAGTATTTT. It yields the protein CASSQDLTTLDTQYF.

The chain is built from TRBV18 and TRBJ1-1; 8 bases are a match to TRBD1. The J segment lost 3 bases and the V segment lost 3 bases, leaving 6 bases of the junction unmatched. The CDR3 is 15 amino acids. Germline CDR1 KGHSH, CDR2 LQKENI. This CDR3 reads CASSPNRGIDTEAFF. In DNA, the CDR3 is TGTGCCAGCTCACCGAACAGGGGGATCGACACTGAAGCTTTCTTT.

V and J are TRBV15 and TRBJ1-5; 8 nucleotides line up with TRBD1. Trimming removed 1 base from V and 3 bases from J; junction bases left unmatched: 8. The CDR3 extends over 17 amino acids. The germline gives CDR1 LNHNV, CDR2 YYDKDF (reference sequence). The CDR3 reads CATSRGLGQGFNQPQHF. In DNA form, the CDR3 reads TGTGCCACCAGCAGAGGATTAGGACAGGGCTTCAATCAGCCCCAGCATTTT.

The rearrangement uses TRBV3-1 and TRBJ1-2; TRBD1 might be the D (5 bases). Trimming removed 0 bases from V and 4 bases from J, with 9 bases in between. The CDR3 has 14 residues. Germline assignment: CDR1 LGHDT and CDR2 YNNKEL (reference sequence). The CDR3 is CASSQEGGTYGYTF. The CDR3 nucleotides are TGTGCCAGCAGCCAAGAGGGCGGGACCTATGGCTACACCTTC.

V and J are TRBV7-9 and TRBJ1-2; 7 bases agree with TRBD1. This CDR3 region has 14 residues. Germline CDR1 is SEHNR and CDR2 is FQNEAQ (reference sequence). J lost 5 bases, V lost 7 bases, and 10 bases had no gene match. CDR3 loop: CASTTGAGGYGYTF. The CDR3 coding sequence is TGTGCCAGCACCACTGGGGCAGGGGGATATGGCTACACCTTC. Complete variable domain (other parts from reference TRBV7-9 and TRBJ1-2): DTGVSQNPRHKITKRGQNVTFRCDPISEHNRLYWYRQTLGQGPEFLTYFQNEAQLEKSRLLSDRFSAERPKGSFSTLEIQRTEQGDSAMYLCASTTGAGGYGYTFGSGTRLTVV.

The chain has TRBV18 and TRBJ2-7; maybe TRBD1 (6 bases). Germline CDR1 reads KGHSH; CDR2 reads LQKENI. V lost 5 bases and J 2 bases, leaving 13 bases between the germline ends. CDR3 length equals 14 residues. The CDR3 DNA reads TGTGCCAGCTCAAAACAGGGCAACCCCTACGAGCAGTACTTC. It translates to CASSKQGNPYEQYF. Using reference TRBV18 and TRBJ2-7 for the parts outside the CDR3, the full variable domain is NAGVMQNPRHLVRRRGQEARLRCSPMKGHSHVYWYRQLPEEGLKFMVYLQKENIIDESGMPKERFSAEFPKEGPSILRIQQVVRGDSAAYFCASSKQGNPYEQYFGPGTRLTVT.

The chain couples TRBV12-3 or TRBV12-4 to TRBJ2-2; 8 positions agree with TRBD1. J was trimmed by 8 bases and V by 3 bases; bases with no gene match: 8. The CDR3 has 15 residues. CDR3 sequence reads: CASSFPTGAMGELFF. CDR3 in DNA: TGTGCCAGCAGTTTCCCGACAGGGGCGATGGGGGAGCTGTTTTTT.

CDR3 sequence (DNA): TGTGCCAGCAGTTTAGAGCGAGGGGAGACCCAGTACTTC. Residues: CASSLERGETQYF. The chain has TRBV12-3 or TRBV12-4 and TRBJ2-5, with D possibly matching TRBD2 (5 bases). Trimming took off 1 base at V and 5 bases at J, with 8 bases between the two ends. The CDR3 length is 13 residues.

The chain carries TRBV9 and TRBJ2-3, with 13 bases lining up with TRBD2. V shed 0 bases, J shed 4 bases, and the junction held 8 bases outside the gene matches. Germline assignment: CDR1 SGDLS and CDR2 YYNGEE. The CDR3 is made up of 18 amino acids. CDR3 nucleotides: TGTGCCAGCAGCGTAGGACTAGCGGGAGGTATGGGGCCAGATACGCAGTATTTT. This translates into CASSVGLAGGMGPDTQYF. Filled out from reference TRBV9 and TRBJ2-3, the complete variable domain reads DSGVTQTPKHLITATGQRVTLRCSPRSGDLSVYWYQQSLDQGLQFLIQYYNGEERAKGNILERFSAQQFPDLHSELNLSSLELGDSALYFCASSVGLAGGMGPDTQYFGPGTRLTVL.

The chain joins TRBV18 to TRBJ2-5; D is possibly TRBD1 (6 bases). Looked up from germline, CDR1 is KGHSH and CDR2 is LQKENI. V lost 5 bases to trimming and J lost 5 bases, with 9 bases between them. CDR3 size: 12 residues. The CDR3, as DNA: TGTGCCAGCTCATCCCAGGGGGAGACCCAGTACTTC. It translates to CASSSQGETQYF.

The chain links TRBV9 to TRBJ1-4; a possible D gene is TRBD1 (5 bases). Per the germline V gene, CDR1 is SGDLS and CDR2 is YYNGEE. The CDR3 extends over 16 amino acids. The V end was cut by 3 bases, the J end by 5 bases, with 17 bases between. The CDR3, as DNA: TGTGCCAGCAGCGGGGACGGGATCGGTGGCAATGAAAAACTGTTTTTT. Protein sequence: CASSGDGIGGNEKLFF. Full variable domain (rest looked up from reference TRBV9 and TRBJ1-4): DSGVTQTPKHLITATGQRVTLRCSPRSGDLSVYWYQQSLDQGLQFLIQYYNGEERAKGNILERFSAQQFPDLHSELNLSSLELGDSALYFCASSGDGIGGNEKLFFGSGTQLSVL.

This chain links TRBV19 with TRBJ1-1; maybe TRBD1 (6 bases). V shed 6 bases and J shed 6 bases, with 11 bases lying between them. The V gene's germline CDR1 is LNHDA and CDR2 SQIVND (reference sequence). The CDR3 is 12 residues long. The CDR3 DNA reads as TGTGCCAGTAGGGACAGTAGGGCTGAAGCTTTCTTT. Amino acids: CASRDSRAEAFF.

The CDR3 sequence: CASSHPTGPQYF. CDR3 DNA: TGTGCCAGCAGCCACCCTACTGGGCCCCAGTACTTC. The chain couples TRBV7-3 to TRBJ2-5, with unresolved D. The V gene's germline CDR1 is SGHTA and CDR2 FQGTGA. CDR3 length equals 12 residues. Trimming cost V 5 bases and J 9 bases, with 13 bases left between them.

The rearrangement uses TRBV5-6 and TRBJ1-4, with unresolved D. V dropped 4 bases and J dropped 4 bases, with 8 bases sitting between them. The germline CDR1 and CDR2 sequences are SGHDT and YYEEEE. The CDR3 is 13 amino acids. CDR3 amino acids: CASSDTINEKLFF. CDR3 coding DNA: TGTGCCAGCAGCGACACGATTAATGAAAAACTGTTTTTT.

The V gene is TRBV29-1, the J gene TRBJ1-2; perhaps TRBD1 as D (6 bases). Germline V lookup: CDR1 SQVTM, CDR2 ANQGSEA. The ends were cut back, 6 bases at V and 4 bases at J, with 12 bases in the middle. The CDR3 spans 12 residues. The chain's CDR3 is CSVNRGAYGYTF. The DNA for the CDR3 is TGCAGCGTAAATCGGGGGGCCTATGGCTACACCTTC.

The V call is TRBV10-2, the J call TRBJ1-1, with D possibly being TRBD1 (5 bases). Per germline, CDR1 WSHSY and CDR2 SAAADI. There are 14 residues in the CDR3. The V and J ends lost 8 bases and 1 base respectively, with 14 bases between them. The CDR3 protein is CASSKAGGNTEAFF. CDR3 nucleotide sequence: TGCGCCAGCTCGAAAGCGGGGGGGAACACTGAAGCTTTCTTT.